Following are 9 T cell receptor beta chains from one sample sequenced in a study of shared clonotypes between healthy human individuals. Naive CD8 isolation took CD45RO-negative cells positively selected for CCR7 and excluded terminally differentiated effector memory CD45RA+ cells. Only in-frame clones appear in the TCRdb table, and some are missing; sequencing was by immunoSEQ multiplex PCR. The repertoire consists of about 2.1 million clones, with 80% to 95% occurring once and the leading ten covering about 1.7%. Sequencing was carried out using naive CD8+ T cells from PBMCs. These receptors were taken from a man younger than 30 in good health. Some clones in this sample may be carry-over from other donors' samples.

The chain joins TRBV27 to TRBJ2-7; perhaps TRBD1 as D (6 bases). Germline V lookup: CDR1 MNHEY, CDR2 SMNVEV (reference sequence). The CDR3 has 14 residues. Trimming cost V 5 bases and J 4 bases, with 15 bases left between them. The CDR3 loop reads CASSLGAFGYEQYF. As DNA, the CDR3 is TGTGCCAGCAGTCTGGGGGCATTTGGGTACGAGCAGTACTTC.

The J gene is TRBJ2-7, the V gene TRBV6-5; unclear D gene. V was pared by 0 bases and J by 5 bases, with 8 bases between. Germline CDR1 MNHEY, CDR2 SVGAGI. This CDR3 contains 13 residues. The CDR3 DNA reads TGTGCCAGCAGTTACTCGTCAGAAAACGAGCAGTACTTC. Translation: CASSYSSENEQYF.

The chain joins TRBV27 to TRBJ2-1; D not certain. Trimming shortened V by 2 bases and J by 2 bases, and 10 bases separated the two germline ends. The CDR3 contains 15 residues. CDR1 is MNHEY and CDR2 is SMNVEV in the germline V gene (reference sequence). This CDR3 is CASSLSVSPYNEQFF. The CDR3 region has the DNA TGTGCCAGCAGTTTAAGCGTATCCCCCTACAATGAGCAGTTCTTC.

Here the CDR3 DNA reads TGTGCCAGCAGTTTCCGCGCAACAGCCACAGATACGCAGTATTTT. Encoded protein: CASSFRATATDTQYF. The chain recombines TRBV28 with TRBJ2-3, with D unclear. The CDR3 has 15 amino acids. Germline V gene lookup returns CDR1 MDHEN and CDR2 SYDVKM. Trimming pared 3 bases from V and 2 bases from J, leaving 12 bases between.

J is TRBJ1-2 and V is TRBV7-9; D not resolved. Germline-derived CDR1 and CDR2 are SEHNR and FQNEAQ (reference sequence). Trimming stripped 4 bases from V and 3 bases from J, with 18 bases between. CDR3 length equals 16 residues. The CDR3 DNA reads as TGTGCCAGCAGCTCCGCAGACGGAACCTTGTACTATGGCTACACCTTC. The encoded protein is CASSSADGTLYYGYTF.

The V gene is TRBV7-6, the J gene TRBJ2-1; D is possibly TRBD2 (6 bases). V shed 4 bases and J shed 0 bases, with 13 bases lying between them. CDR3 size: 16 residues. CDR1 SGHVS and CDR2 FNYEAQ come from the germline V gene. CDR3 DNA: TGTGCCAGCAGCTGGCCTAGCGTGTACTCCTACAATGAGCAGTTCTTC. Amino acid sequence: CASSWPSVYSYNEQFF.

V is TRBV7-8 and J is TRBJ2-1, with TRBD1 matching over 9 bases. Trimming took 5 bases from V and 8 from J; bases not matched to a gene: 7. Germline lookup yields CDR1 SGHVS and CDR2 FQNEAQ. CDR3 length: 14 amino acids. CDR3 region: CASSPGTGFHEQFF. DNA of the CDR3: TGTGCCAGCAGCCCCGGGACAGGGTTCCATGAGCAGTTCTTC.

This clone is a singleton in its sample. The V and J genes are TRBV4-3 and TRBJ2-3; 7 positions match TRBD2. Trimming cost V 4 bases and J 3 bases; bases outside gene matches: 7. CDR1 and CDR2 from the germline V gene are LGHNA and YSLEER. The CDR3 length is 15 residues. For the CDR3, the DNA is TGCGCCAGCAGCCCTGTCGGCGGGAGTACAGATACGCAGTATTTT. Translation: CASSPVGGSTDTQYF.

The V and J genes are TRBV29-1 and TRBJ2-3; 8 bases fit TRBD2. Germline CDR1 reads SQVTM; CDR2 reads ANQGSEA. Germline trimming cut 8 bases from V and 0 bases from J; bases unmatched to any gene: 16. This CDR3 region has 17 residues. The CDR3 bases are TGCAGCTCGGTAGGAGGGTCTAGCGGGCTCAGCACAGATACGCAGTATTTT. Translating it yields CSSVGGSSGLSTDTQYF.